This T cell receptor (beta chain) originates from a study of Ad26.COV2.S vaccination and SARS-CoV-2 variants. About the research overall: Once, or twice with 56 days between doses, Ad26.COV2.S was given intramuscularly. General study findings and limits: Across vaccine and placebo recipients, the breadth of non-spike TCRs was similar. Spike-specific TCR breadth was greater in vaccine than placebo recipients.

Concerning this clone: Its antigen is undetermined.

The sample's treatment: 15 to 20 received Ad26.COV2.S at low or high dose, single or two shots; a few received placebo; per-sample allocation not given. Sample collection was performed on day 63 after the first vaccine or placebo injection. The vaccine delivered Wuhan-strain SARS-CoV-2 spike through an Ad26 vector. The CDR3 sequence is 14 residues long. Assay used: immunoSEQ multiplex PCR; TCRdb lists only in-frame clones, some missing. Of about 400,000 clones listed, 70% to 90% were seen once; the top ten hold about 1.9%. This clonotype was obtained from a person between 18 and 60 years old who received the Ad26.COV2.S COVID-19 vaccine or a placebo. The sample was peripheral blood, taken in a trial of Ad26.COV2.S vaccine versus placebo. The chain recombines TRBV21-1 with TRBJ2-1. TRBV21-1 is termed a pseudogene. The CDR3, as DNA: TGTGCCAGCAGCATCTCCGGGGCTTACAATGAGCAGTTCTTC. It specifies CASSISGAYNEQFF.